One and the same sample provided the 17 T cell receptor beta chains below, sequenced in a study of T cells in Graves' hyperthyroidism and ophthalmopathy. RNA transcripts served as the template for amplifying TCR beta CDR3 regions. RT-PCR in the first round (using the HTBI primer set) targeted the TCR CDR3. TCRdb reanalysed the multiplex PCR reads using MiXCR and keeps one entry per CDR3 protein. The table shows some 560,000 distinct CDR3 sequences, with 15% to 19% occurring only once. The sample consisted of blood. Receptor source: a woman in her thirties with Graves' hyperthyroidism.

The chain links TRBV7-2 to TRBJ2-1; D is possibly TRBD1 or TRBD2 (6 bases each). The germline CDR1 and CDR2 sequences are SGHTA and FQGNSA. The length of the CDR3 is 16 residues. With 2 bases removed from V and 10 bases from J, the gap between germline ends came to 21 bases. The CDR3 DNA is TGTGCCAGCAGCTTAATTCCCGGGAGTTGGGGGCCCGAGCAGTTCTTC. Its protein is CASSLIPGSWGPEQFF.

The chain employs TRBV24-1 and TRBJ2-3; D uncertain. This CDR3 spans 14 amino acids. The V gene's germline CDR1 is KGHDR and CDR2 SFDVKD. The V and J ends lost 1 base and 3 bases respectively, with 7 bases between them. CDR3 DNA: TGTGCCACCAGTGATTTTTGGCAGACAGATACGCAGTATTTT. Amino acids: CATSDFWQTDTQYF.

This clonotype was detected many times. V and J are TRBV12-3 or TRBV12-4 and TRBJ2-1; TRBD2 aligns across 7 bases. With V trimmed by 7 bases and J by 0 bases, 6 bases remained unmatched. The CDR3 is made up of 15 amino acids. The CDR3 reads CASTPGGSSYNEQFF. The CDR3 DNA reads as TGTGCCAGCACCCCCGGGGGGAGCTCCTACAATGAGCAGTTCTTC.

This clonotype came up a few times. The gene calls are TRBV6-6 and TRBJ1-3; a possible D gene is TRBD1 (5 bases). V lost 0 bases, J lost 4 bases, and 22 bases lay in between. In germline, CDR1 is MNHNY, CDR2 SVGAGI (reference sequence). The CDR3 extends over 19 amino acids. The CDR3 sequence: CASSYSGGGIGSPGNTIYF. DNA of the CDR3: TGTGCCAGCAGTTACTCGGGGGGGGGTATAGGATCTCCGGGAAACACCATATATTTT.

This chain joins TRBV4-1 and TRBJ1-2; 11 bases match TRBD1. The V segment lost 4 bases and the J segment 8 bases; nucleotides outside the gene matches: 9. Germline CDR1 and CDR2: MGHRA and YSYEKL. This CDR3 has 15 amino acids. Here the CDR3 reads CASSLRTGGYYGYTF. The DNA of the CDR3 is TGCGCCAGCAGCCTCCGGACAGGGGGCTATTACGGCTACACCTTC.

This clonotype occurred many times. The chain combines TRBV5-5 with TRBJ2-7; 7 bases fit TRBD2. Germline CDR1 reads SGHKS; CDR2 reads YYEKEE (reference sequence). J lost 4 bases, V lost 0 bases, and 10 bases had no gene match. The CDR3 is made up of 16 amino acids. The CDR3, as DNA: TGTGCCAGCAGCTTGGAAAGGGGACTAAAAGAATACGAGCAGTACTTC. Protein sequence: CASSLERGLKEYEQYF.

The J gene is TRBJ2-7, the V gene TRBV7-9; perhaps TRBD2 as D (6 bases). CDR3 length: 13 residues. Per germline, CDR1 SEHNR and CDR2 FQNEAQ (reference sequence). Between the trimmed V and J ends, which lost 5 bases and 7 bases, there was a span of 15 bases. The CDR3 DNA sequence: TGTGCCAGCAGCCTCCTAGCGAGAGGTGAGCAGTACTTC. Translation gives CASSLLARGEQYF.

At least ten counts were recorded for this clonotype. The chain couples TRBV2 to TRBJ2-1; the match to TRBD2 covers 14 bases. Trimming at V came to 5 bases and at J to 7 bases, leaving 4 bases not matched to a gene. Looked up from germline, CDR1 is SNHLY and CDR2 is FYNNEI. CDR3 size: 15 residues. This CDR3 reads CASSRLAGGLNEQFF. The CDR3 DNA reads TGTGCCAGCAGTAGACTAGCGGGAGGGCTTAATGAGCAGTTCTTC.

This clonotype has a count of ten or more. The V and J genes are TRBV6-1 and TRBJ2-7; 9 nucleotides align to TRBD2. V was clipped by 4 bases and J by 4 bases; unmatched bases: 17. The CDR3 contains 18 residues. Germline CDR1 reads MNHNS; CDR2 reads SASEGT. CDR3 in DNA: TGTGCCAGCAGTGCCACTTCCGATCGAATGCGGGAGGGGTACGAGCAGTACTTC. This translates into CASSATSDRMREGYEQYF.

This clonotype was seen a handful of times. The chain recombines TRBV7-9 with TRBJ1-2; D is possibly TRBD1 (5 bases). Germline V CDR1 and CDR2: SEHNR, FQNEAQ (reference sequence). V was cut by 0 bases and J by 8 bases, with 13 bases left in between. The CDR3 is 14 residues long. The CDR3 spells CASSLATTGTGYTF. Here the CDR3 DNA reads TGTGCCAGCAGCTTAGCGACCACAGGCACGGGCTACACCTTC.

The table lists this clonotype with a few counts. Written as DNA, the CDR3 is TGTGCCAGCAGTTACTCGGCGGGAGGGGGTAATGAGCAGTTCTTC. Its translation: CASSYSAGGGNEQFF. J is TRBJ2-1 and V is TRBV6-6, with 9 nucleotides matching TRBD2. The CDR3 is made up of 15 amino acids. V was clipped by 0 bases and J by 7 bases; unmatched bases: 4. From germline, CDR1 is MNHNY and CDR2 SVGAGI (reference sequence).

This clonotype turned up a few times. The chain is built from TRBV24-1 and TRBJ2-2; D unresolved. The CDR3 is 13 amino acids. V lost 9 bases, J lost 0 bases, and 7 bases lay in between. Germline CDR1 and CDR2: KGHDR and SFDVKD. This CDR3 reads CATVAANTGELFF. In DNA, the CDR3 is TGTGCCACCGTGGCAGCGAACACCGGGGAGCTGTTTTTT.

V and J are TRBV30 and TRBJ1-1; the D is unclear. The CDR3 has 11 amino acids. Trimming left V 5 bases short and J 5 bases short, with 9 bases between. Germline CDR1 and CDR2: GTSNPN and SVGIG (reference sequence). The DNA for the CDR3 is TGTGCCTGGGGAATCGAGACTGAAGCTTTCTTT. This translates into CAWGIETEAFF.

This clonotype showed up many times. V usage is TRBV29-1 and J usage is TRBJ2-7; TRBD2 agrees at 11 bases. V dropped 4 bases and J dropped 3; count of bases not matched to a gene: 5. The length of the CDR3 is 14 residues. Germline V gene sequence: CDR1 SQVTM, CDR2 ANQGSEA. The CDR3 nucleotides read TGCAGCGTTGCTGGGACTAGCGGACTCTACGAGCAGTACTTC. Encoded protein: CSVAGTSGLYEQYF.

This clonotype has a count of ten or more. The V gene is TRBV6-1, the J gene TRBJ1-5; D perhaps matches TRBD1 (5 bases). The V end was cut by 7 bases, the J end by 0 bases, with 13 bases between. Per germline, CDR1 MNHNS and CDR2 SASEGT. This CDR3 is built from 15 residues. The CDR3, as DNA: TGTGCCAGCAATCCGGCGGGGGATAGCAATCAGCCCCAGCATTTT. It yields the protein CASNPAGDSNQPQHF.

This clonotype occurred a few times. The V and J genes are TRBV7-8 and TRBJ2-6, with D possibly being TRBD1 (6 bases). CDR3 length: 19 residues. The germline V gene encodes CDR1 SGHVS and CDR2 FQNEAQ. V shed 5 bases and J shed 0 bases, with 20 bases lying between them. For the CDR3, the DNA is TGTGCCAGCAGCGCCATCCCACCTGGGGGCAGCTCTGGGGCCAACGTCCTGACTTTC. Translated: CASSAIPPGGSSGANVLTF.

This clonotype has a count of ten or more. This rearrangement joins TRBV6-2 or TRBV6-3 to TRBJ2-1; no reliable D call. The CDR3 has 13 residues. Deletions cut 2 bases from V and 7 bases from J, with 9 bases between. Germline V lookup: CDR1 MNHEY, CDR2 SVGEGT. Here the CDR3 reads CASSYLGWNEQFF. CDR3 DNA sequence: TGTGCCAGCAGTTACCTGGGTTGGAATGAGCAGTTCTTC.